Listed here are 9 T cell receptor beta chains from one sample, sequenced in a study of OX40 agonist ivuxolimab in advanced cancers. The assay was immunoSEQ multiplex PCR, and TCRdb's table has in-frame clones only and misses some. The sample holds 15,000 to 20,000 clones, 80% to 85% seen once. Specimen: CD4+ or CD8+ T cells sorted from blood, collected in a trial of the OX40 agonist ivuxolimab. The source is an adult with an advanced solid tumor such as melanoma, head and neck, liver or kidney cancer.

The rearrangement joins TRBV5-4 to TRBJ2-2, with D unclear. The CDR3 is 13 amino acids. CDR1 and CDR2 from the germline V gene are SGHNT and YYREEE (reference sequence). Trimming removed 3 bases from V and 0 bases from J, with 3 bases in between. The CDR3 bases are TGTGCCAGCAGCTCCACGAACACCGGGGAGCTGTTTTTT. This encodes CASSSTNTGELFF. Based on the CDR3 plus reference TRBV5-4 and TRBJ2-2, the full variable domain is ETGVTQSPTHLIKTRGQQVTLRCSSQSGHNTVSWYQQALGQGPQFIFQYYREEENGRGNFPPRFSGLQFPNYSSELNVNALELDDSALYLCASSSTNTGELFFGEGSRLTVL.

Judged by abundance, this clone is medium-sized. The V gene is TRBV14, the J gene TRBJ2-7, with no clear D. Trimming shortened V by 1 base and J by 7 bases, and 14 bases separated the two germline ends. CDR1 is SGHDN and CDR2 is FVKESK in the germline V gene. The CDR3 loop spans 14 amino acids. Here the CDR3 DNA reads TGTGCCAGCAGCCAAGGGTCCAGGATCGGGGAGCAGTACTTC. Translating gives CASSQGSRIGEQYF.

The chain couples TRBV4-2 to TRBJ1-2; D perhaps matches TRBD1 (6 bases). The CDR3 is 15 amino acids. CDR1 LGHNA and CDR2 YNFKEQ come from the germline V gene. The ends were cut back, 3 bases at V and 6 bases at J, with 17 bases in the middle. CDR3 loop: CASSHSTGSGNGYTF. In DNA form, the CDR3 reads TGTGCCAGCAGCCACTCAACAGGGAGCGGAAATGGCTACACCTTC.

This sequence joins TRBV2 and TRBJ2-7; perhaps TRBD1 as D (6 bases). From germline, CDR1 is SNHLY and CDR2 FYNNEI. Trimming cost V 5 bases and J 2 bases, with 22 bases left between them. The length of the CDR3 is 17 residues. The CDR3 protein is CASSLDRIMNNPYEQYF. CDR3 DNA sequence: TGTGCCAGCAGTCTTGACAGGATAATGAATAATCCCTACGAGCAGTACTTC. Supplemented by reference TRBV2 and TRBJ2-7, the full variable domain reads EPEVTQTPSHQVTQMGQEVILRCVPISNHLYFYWYRQILGQKVEFLVSFYNNEISEKSEIFDDQFSVERPDGSNFTLKIRSTKLEDSAMYFCASSLDRIMNNPYEQYFGPGTRLTVT.

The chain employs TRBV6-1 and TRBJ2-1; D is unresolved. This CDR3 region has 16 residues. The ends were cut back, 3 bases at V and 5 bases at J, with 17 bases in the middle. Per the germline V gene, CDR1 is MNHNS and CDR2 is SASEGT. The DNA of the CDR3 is TGTGCCAGCAGTGATAGGTCCTCCGGCCTTAACAATGAGCAGTTCTTC. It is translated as CASSDRSSGLNNEQFF.

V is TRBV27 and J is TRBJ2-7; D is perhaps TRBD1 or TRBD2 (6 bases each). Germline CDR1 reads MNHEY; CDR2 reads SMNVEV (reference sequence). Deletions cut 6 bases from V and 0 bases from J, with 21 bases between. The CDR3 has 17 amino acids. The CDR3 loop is CASSPHRGPLISYEQYF. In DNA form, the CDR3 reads TGTGCCAGCAGCCCCCACCGGGGGCCACTAATCTCCTACGAGCAGTACTTC.

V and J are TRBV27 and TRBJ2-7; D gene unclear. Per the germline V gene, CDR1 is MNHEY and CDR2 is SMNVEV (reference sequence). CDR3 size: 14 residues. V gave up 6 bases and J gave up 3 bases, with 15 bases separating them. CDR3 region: CASRPPRPDYEQYF. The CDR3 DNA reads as TGTGCCAGCAGGCCGCCGCGACCAGACTACGAGCAGTACTTC.

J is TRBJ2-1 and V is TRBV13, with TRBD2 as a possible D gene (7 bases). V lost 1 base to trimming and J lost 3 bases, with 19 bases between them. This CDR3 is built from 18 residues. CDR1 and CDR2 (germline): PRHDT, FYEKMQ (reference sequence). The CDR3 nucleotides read TGTGCCAGCAGCTTAGTTCGGGGGGCCTATCCCCTCTACAATGAGCAGTTCTTC. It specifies CASSLVRGAYPLYNEQFF.

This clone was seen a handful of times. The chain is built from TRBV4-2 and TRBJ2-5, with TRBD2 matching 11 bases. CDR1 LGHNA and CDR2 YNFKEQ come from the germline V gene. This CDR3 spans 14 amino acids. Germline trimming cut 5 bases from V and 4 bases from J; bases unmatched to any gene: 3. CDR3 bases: TGTGCCAGCAGCGGAACTAGCGGGGGAGAGACCCAGTACTTC. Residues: CASSGTSGGETQYF.